Listed below are T cell receptor beta chains from one sample, sequenced in a study of cytomegalovirus exposure and HLA in healthy donors. The method was immunoSEQ multiplex PCR; TCRdb's version includes in-frame clones alone and lacks a portion of them. The profile shows 150,000 to 200,000 clones, roughly an eighth of them singletons. The sequenced material came from PBMCs. Receptors originate from a man aged 45-60 years in good health and CMV-seropositive. CDR3s leave out the opening cysteine and the closing phenylalanine or tryptophan.

j_gene	v_gene	CDR3aa
TRBJ1-5	TRBV7-2	ASSRQGLNQPQH
TRBJ1-1	TRBV29-1	SVVPDMNTEAF
TRBJ1-1	TRBV6-1	ASSEADRERSNTEAF
TRBJ2-2	TRBV11-3	ASSLRPGGVGTGELF
TRBJ2-3	TRBV9	ASSVVTDTQY
TRBJ2-3	TRBV27	ASSPRLAGVTTDTQY
TRBJ2-7	TRBV6-5	ASSPNPTGNYEQY
TRBJ2-5	TRBV11-3	ASSSGVSRARQETQY
TRBJ2-5	TRBV9	PTGGAGATQY
TRBJ2-7	TRBV30	AWSVQQGISYEQY
TRBJ2-7	TRBV18	ASSPENRGYEQY
TRBJ2-3	TRBV18	ASSPRGEDTQY
TRBJ2-3	TRBV6-5	ASSSYTDTQY
TRBJ1-5	TRBV6-1	ASRESHSNQPQH
TRBJ2-2	TRBV5-6	ASSLGRQKYTGELF
TRBJ2-1	TRBV6-1	ASVPTSGGRNEQF
TRBJ2-1	TRBV29-1	SVEPGHGGEETQF
TRBJ1-4	TRBV30	AWSSGVNEKLF
TRBJ2-7	TRBV30	AWSVGAEQY
TRBJ1-2	TRBV7-9	ASSRSSGGYT
TRBJ2-1	TRBV7-2	ASSLNQDSEQF
TRBJ2-2	TRBV4-1	ASSQEGQPGELF
TRBJ1-2	TRBV29-1	SYSSQRQGIYGYT
TRBJ2-5	TRBV21-1	ASSKTLWGVGDYQETQY
TRBJ1-5	TRBV5-1	ASRSGTDRNQPQH
TRBJ2-1	TRBV4-1	ASSQDGASGGPNEQF
TRBJ1-3	TRBV29-1	SVDKTGSGNTIY
TRBJ1-1	TRBV27	ASSWDRMNTEAF
TRBJ2-5	TRBV5-1	ASSSGRGRDREETQY
TRBJ1-1	TRBV30	AWNLGQGYTEAF
TRBJ1-3	TRBV18	ASSPPRVSGNTIY
TRBJ1-2	TRBV6-4	ASSDGGNYGYT
TRBJ2-5	TRBV5-4	ASSMYRGQTQY
TRBJ2-2	TRBV15	ATSRVGGIGTGELF
TRBJ1-2	TRBV5-6	ASREGSRRGYT
TRBJ2-2	TRBV11-2	ASSLRGNTGELF
TRBJ2-3	TRBV11-3	ASSSSSGGAYTQY
TRBJ1-1	TRBV5-4	ASSDARGRTEAF
TRBJ1-6	TRBV4-1	ASSQDGGQVGNSPLH
TRBJ1-1	TRBV5-4	ASSLQGATEAF
TRBJ1-1	TRBV20-1	SARFGQSSF
TRBJ2-5	TRBV7-2	ASSGAGGLQETQY